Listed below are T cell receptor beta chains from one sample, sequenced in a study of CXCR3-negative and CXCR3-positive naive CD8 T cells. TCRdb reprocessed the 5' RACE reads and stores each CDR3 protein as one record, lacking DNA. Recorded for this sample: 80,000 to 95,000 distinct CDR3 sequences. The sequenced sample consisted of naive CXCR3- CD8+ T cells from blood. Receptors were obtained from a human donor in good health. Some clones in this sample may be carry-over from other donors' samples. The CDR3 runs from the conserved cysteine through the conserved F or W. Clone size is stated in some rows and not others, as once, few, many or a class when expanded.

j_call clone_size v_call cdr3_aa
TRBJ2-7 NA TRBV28 CASKLIGTGAYEQYF
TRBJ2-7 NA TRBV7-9 CASSKRDTYEQYF
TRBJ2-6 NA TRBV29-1 CSVEDRTGVTGANVLTF
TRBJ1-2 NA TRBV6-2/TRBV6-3 CASSYVPGDNYGYTF
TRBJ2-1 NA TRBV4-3 CASSQAADSLNEQFF
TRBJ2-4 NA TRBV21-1 CASSKDLPTGHIQYF
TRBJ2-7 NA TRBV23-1 CASSQYFGLAGGPYEQYF
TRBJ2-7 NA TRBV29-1 CSVALKGAYEQYF
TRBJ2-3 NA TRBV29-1 CSVEYVGLAGDTQYF
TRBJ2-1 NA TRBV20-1 CSASDGGSSYNEQFF
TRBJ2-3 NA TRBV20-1 CSAWLLAGDTDTQYF
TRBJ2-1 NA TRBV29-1 CSVEDGGATNEQFF
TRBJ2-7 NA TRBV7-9 CASSLINEQYF
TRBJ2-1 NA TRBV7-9 CASSPGTGEQFF
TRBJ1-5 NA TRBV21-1 CASSSRPGWDQPQHF
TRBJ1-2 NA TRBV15 CATSGGTRQGLIFNYGYTF
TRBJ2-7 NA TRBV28 CASSPRSGRGRNEQYF
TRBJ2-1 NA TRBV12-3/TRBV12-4 CASSLYVQNNEQFF
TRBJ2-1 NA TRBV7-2 CASDKAGGPGYNEQFF
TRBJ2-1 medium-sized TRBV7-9 CASSPTGGIGNEQFF
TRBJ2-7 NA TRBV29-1 CSVVAESYEQYF
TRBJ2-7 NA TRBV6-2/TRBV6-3 CASSPRGTDLFGGYF
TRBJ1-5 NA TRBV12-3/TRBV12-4 CASSGGISNQPQHF
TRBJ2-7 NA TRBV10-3 CAISELAAWEQYF
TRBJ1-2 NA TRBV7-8 CASSLYPGWTNYGYTF
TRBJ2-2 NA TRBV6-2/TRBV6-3 CASRTEKDRGYAGELFF
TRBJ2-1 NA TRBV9 CASSGSSAAGGYNEQFF
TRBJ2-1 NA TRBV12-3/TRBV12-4 CASSPGTRQGNEQFF
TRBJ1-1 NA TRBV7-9 CASSFYADLNTEAFF
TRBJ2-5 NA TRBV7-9 CASSHSGGRETQYF
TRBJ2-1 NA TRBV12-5 CASGLFWEEQFF
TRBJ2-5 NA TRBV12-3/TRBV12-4 CASRPIDPKTQYF
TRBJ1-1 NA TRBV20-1 CSARSWETNTEAFF
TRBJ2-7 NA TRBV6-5 CASSYNQGLDEQYF
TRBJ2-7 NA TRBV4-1 CASSQVSLASQYEQYF
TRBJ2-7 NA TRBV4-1 CASSPEDSYEQYF
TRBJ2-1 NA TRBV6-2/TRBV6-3 CASSHATLAGWMNEQFF
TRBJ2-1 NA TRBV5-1 CASSLDLGLNYNEQFF
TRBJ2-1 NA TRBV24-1 CATKQLSYNEQFF
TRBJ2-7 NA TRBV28 CASTTGGTPYEQYF
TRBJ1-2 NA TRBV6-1 CASSEDSFYGYTF
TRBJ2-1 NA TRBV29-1 CSVEGQGAGDEQFF
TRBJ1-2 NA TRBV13 CASSLVHGVAQGLRGYTF
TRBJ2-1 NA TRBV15 CATSEAAEQFF
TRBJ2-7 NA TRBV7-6 CASSLLSGQGSYEQYF
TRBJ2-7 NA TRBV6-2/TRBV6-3 CASSRDRPSSYEQYF
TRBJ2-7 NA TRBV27 CASSFVGTVYEQYF
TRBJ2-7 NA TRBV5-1 CASSLKGGIYNEQFF
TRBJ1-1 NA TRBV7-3 CASSEGQGHTEAFF
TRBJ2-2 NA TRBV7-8 CASSTTSGMNTGELFF
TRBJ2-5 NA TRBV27 CASSLTVGQFQETQYF
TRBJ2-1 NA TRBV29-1 CSVEDRGGTYNEQFF
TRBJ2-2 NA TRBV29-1 CSVEGQAGVGTGELFF
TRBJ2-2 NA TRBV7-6 CASSAPGGGDTGELFF
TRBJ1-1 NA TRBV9 CASSVGGSNTEAFF
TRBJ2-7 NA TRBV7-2 CASSLAKYYEQYF
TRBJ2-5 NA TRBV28 CASSFPPYETQYF
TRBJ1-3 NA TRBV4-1 CASSQDTGFGNTIYF
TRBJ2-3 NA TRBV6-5 CASSLIPGATDTQYF
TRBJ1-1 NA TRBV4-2 CASSQDLLNTEAFF